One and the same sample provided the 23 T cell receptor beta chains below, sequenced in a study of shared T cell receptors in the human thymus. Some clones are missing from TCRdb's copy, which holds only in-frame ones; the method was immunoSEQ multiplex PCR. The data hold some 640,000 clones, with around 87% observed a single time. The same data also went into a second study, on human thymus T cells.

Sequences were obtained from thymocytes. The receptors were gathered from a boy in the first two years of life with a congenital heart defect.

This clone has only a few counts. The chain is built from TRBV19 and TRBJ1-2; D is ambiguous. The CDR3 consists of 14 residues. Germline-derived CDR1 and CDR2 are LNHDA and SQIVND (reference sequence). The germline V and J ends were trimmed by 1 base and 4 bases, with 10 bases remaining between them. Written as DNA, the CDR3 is TGTGCCAGTAGTATAGGTCGGGATACCTATGGCTACACCTTC. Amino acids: CASSIGRDTYGYTF.

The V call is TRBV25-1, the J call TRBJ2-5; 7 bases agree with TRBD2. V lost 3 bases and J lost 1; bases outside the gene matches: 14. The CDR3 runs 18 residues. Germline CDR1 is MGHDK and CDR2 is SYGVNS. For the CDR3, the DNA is TGTGCCAGCAGTGATCCCCCGTTTCGGGCGGGAGCCCAAGAGACCCAGTACTTC. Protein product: CASSDPPFRAGAQETQYF.

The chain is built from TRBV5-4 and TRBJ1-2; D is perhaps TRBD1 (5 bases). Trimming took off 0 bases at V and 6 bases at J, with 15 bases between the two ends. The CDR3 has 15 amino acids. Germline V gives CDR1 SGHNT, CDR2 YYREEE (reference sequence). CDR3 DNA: TGTGCCAGCAGCTTGGGCCAGGGCAAAATCCATGGCTACACCTTC. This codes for CASSLGQGKIHGYTF. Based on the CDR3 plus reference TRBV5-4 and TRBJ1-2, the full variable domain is ETGVTQSPTHLIKTRGQQVTLRCSSQSGHNTVSWYQQALGQGPQFIFQYYREEENGRGNFPPRFSGLQFPNYSSELNVNALELDDSALYLCASSLGQGKIHGYTFGSGTRLTVV.

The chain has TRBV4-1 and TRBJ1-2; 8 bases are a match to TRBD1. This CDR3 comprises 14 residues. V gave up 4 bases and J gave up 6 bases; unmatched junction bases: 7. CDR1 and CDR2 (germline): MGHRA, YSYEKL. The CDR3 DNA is TGCGCCAGCAGCCTATTTGGGACAGGCGATGGCTACACCTTC. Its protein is CASSLFGTGDGYTF.

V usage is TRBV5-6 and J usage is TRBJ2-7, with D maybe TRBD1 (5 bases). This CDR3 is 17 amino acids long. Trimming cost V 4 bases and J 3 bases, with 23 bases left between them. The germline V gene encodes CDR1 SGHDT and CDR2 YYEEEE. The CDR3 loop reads CASSPRIRTRILYEQYF. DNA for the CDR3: TGTGCCAGCAGCCCCAGGATTCGGACAAGGATTCTCTACGAGCAGTACTTC.

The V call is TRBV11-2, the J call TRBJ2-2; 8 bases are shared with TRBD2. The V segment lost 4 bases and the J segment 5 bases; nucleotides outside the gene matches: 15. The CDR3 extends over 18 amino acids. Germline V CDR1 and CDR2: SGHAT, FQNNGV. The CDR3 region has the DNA TGTGCCAGCAGCTCCACGGGACTAGGGCCCAGTTGTACCGGGGAGCTGTTTTTT. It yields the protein CASSSTGLGPSCTGELFF.

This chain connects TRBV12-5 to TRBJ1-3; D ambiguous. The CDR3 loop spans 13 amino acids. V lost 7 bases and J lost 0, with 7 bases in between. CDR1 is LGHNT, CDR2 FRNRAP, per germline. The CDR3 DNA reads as TGTGCTAGTGAAGAACTCTCTGGAAACACCATATATTTT. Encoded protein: CASEELSGNTIYF.

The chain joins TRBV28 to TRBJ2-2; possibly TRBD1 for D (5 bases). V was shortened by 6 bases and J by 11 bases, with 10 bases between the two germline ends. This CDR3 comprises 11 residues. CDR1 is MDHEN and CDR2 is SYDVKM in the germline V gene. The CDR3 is CASRGPRELFF. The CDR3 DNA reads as TGTGCCAGCAGGGGGCCCCGCGAGCTGTTTTTT.

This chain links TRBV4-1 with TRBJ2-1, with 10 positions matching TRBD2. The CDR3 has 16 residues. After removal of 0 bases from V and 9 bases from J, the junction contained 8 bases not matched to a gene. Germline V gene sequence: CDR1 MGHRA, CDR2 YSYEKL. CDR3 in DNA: TGCGCCAGCAGCCAAGATCCTAGCGGGGGTGTCGGTGAGCAGTTCTTC. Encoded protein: CASSQDPSGGVGEQFF.

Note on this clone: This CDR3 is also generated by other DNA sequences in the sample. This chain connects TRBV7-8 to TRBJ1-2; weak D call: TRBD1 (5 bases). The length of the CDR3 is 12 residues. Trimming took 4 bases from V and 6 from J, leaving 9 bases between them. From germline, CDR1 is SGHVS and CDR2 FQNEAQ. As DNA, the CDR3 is TGTGCCAGCAGCTCCCTCAGGGATGGCTACACCTTC. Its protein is CASSSLRDGYTF.

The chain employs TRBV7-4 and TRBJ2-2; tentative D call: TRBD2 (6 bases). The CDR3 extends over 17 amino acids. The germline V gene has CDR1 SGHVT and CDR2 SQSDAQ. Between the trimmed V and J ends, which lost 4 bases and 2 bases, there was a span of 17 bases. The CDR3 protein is CASSSTIGTPNTGELFF. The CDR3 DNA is TGTGCCAGCAGCTCAACTATTGGGACTCCCAACACCGGGGAGCTGTTTTTT.

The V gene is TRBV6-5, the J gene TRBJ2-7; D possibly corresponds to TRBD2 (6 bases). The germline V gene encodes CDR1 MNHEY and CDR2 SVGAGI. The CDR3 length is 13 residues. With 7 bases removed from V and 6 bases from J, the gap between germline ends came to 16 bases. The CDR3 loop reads CASTEGWGVEQYF. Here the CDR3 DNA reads TGTGCCAGCACCGAGGGTTGGGGGGTCGAGCAGTACTTC.

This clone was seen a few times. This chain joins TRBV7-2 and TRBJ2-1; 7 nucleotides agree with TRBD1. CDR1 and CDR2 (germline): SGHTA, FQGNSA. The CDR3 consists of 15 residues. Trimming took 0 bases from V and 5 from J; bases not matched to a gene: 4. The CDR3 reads CASSLASGQNNEQFF. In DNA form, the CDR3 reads TGTGCCAGCAGCTTAGCCTCGGGACAGAACAATGAGCAGTTCTTC.

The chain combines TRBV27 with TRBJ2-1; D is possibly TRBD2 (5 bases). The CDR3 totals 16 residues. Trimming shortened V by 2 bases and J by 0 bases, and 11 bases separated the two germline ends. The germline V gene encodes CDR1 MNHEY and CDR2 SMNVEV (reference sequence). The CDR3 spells CASSLSMGSSYNEQFF. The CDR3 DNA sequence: TGTGCCAGCAGTTTAAGTATGGGGAGCTCCTACAATGAGCAGTTCTTC.

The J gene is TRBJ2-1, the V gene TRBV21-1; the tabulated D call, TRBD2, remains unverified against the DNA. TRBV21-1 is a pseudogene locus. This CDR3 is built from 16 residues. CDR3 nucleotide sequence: TGTGCCAGCAGCATATGGGGGGAGTGTGATTACAATGAGCAGTTCTTC. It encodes CASSIWGECDYNEQFF.

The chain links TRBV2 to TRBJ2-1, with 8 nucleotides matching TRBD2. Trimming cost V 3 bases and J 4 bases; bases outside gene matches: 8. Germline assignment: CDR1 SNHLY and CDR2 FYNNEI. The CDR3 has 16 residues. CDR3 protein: CASSELLAGRYNEQFF. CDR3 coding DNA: TGTGCCAGCAGTGAGTTGCTAGCGGGCCGGTACAATGAGCAGTTCTTC.

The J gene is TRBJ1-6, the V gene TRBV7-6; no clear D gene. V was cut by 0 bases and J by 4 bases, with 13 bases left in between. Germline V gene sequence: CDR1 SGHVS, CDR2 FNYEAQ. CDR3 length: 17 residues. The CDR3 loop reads CASSLAPCGIYNSPLHF. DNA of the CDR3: TGTGCCAGCAGCTTAGCGCCATGCGGGATATATAATTCACCCCTCCACTTT.

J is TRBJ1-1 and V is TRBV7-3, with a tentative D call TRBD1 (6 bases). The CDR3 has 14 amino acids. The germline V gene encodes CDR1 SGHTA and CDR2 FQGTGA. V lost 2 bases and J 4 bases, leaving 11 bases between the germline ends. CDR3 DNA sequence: TGTGCCAGCAGCTTACAGGGGCTTGGCACTGAAGCTTTCTTT. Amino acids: CASSLQGLGTEAFF.

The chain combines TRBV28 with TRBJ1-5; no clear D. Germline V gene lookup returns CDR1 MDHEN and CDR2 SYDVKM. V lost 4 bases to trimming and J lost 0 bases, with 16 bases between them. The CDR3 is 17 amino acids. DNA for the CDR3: TGTGCCAGCAGTTCCGCCGGCAGGAGGTTTAGCAATCAGCCCCAGCATTTT. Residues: CASSSAGRRFSNQPQHF. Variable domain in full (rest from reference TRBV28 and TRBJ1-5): DVKVTQSSRYLVKRTGEKVFLECVQDMDHENMFWYRQDPGLGLRLIYFSYDVKMKEKGDIPEGYSVSREKKERFSLILESASTNQTSMYLCASSSAGRRFSNQPQHFGDGTRLSIL.

The chain's CDR3 is CASSEGGGAGYEQYF. The CDR3 coding sequence is TGCGCCAGCAGTGAAGGAGGGGGGGCCGGGTACGAGCAGTACTTC. This chain uses TRBV10-1 with TRBJ2-7, with a possible D match to TRBD2 (7 bases). The CDR3 covers 15 residues. Germline-derived CDR1 and CDR2 are WNHNN and SYGVQD (reference sequence). With 3 bases removed from V and 4 bases from J, the gap between germline ends came to 16 bases.

The CDR3 is CASSQDTDTQYF. In DNA form, the CDR3 reads TGTGCCTCCTCGCAGGACACAGATACGCAGTATTTT. The chain uses TRBV7-9 and TRBJ2-3; unclear D gene. The germline V and J ends were trimmed by 11 bases and 2 bases, with 11 bases remaining between them. Germline CDR1 SEHNR, CDR2 FQNEAQ (reference sequence). The CDR3 contains 12 residues.

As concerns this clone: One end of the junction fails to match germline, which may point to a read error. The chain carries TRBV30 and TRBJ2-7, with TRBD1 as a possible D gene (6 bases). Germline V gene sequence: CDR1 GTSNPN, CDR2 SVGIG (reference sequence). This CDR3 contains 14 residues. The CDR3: CAWHPSRDNYEQSF. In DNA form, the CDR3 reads TGTGCCTGGCACCCATCGAGGGACAACTACGAGCAGTCCTTC.

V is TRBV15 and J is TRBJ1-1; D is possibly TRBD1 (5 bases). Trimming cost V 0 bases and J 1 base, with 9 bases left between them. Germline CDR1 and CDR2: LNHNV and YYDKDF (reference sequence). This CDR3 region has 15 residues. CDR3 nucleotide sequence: TGTGCCACCAGCAGAGAGGGGGGACCGAACACTGAAGCTTTCTTT. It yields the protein CATSREGGPNTEAFF.